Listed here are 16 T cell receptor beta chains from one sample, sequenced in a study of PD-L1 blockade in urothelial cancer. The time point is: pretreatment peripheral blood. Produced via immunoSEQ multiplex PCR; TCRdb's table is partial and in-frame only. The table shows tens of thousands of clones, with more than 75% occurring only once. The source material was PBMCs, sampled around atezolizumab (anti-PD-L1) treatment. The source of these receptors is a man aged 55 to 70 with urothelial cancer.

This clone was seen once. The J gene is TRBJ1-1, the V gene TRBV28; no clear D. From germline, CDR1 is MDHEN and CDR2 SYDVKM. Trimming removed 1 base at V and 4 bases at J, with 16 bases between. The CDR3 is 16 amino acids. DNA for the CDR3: TGTGCCAGCAGTTTATACGGGGAATTACTCTTCACTGAAGCTTTCTTT. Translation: CASSLYGELLFTEAFF.

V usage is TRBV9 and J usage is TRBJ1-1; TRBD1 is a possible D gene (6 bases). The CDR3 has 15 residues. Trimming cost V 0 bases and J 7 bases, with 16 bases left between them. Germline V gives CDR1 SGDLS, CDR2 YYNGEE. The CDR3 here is CASSVGTEETSEAFF. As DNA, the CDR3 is TGTGCCAGCAGCGTAGGGACAGAGGAAACCAGTGAAGCTTTCTTT.

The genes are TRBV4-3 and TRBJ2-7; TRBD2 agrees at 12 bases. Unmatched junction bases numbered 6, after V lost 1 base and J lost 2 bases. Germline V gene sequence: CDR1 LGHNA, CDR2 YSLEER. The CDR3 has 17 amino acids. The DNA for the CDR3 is TGCGCCAGCAGCCAAGGACTAGCGGGAGACCCCACCTACGAGCAGTACTTC. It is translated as CASSQGLAGDPTYEQYF.

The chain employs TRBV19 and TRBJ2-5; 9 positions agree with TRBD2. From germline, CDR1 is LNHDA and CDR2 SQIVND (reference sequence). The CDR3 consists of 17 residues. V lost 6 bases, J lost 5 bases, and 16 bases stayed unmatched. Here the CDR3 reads CASSPLGRGGSSETQYF. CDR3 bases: TGTGCCAGTAGCCCCCTGGGGCGGGGGGGTTCGTCTGAGACCCAGTACTTC.

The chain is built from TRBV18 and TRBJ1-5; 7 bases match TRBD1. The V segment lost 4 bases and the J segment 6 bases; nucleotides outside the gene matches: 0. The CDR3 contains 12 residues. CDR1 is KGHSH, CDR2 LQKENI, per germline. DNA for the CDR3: TGTGCCAGCTCACGGACAGGTCAGCCCCAGCATTTT. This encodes CASSRTGQPQHF.

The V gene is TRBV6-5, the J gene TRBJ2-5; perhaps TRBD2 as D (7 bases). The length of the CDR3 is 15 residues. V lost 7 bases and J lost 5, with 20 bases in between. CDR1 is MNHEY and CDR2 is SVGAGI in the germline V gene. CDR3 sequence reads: CASIVSRGGSETQYF. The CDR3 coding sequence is TGTGCCAGCATCGTGTCTAGGGGGGGTTCGGAGACCCAGTACTTC.

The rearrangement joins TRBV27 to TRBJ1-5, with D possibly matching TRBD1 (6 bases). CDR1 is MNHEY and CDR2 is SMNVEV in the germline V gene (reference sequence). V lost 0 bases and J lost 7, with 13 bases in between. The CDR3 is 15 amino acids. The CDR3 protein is CASSLSGGGGQPQHF. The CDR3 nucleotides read TGTGCCAGCAGTTTATCGGGGGGAGGGGGACAGCCCCAGCATTTT.

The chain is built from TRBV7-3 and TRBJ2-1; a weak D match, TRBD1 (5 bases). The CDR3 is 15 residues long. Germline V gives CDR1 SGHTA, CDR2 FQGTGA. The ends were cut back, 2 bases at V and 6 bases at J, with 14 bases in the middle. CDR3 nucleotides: TGTGCCAGCAGCTTAGTTGGGGCAGGCGGCAATGAGCAGTTCTTC. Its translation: CASSLVGAGGNEQFF.

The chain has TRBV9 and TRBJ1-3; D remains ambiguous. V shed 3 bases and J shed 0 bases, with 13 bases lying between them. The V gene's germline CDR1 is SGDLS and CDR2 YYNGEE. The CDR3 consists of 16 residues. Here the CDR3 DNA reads TGTGCCAGCAGCGCCGACCTCGGGTACTCTGGAAACACCATATATTTT. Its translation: CASSADLGYSGNTIYF. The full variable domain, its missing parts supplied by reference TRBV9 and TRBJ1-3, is DSGVTQTPKHLITATGQRVTLRCSPRSGDLSVYWYQQSLDQGLQFLIQYYNGEERAKGNILERFSAQQFPDLHSELNLSSLELGDSALYFCASSADLGYSGNTIYFGEGSWLTVV.

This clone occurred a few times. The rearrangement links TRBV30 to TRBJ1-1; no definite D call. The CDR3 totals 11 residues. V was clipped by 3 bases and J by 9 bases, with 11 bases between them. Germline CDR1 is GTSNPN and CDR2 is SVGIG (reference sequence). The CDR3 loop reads CAWRYQRQAFF. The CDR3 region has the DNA TGTGCCTGGAGATACCAGAGGCAAGCTTTCTTT.

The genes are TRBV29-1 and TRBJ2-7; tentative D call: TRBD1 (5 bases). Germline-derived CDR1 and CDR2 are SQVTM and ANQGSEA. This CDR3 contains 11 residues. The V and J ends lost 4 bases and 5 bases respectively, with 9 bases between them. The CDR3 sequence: CSVGRVDEQYF. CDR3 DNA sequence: TGCAGCGTTGGCAGGGTCGACGAGCAGTACTTC.

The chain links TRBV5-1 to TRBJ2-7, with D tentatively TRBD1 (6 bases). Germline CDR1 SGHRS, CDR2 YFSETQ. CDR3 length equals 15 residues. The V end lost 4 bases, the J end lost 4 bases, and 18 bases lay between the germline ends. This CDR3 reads CASSLRTGTLYEQYF. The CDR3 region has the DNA TGCGCCAGCAGCCTTCGAACAGGGACCCTTTACGAGCAGTACTTC.

In DNA, the CDR3 is TGTGCCTGGAGCAAATCTGGCAGGGGAACAAATGAAAAACTGTTTTTT. Translating gives CAWSKSGRGTNEKLFF. The chain is built from TRBV30 and TRBJ1-4, with D possibly matching TRBD1 (6 bases). The CDR3 has 16 amino acids. Trimming shortened V by 3 bases and J by 5 bases, and 19 bases separated the two germline ends. CDR1 is GTSNPN, CDR2 SVGIG, per germline (reference sequence).

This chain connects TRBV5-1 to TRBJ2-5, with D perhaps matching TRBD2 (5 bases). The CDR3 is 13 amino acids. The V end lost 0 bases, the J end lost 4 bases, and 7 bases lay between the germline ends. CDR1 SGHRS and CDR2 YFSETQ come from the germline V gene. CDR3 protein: CASSLGGPETQYF. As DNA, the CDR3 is TGCGCCAGCAGCTTGGGCGGGCCAGAGACCCAGTACTTC.

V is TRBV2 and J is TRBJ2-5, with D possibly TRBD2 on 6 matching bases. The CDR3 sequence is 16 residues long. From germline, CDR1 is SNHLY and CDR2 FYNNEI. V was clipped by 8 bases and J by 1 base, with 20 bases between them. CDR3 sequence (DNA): TGTGCCAGCCGAATTCGGGGGTATGTCTCCCAAGAGACCCAGTACTTC. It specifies CASRIRGYVSQETQYF.

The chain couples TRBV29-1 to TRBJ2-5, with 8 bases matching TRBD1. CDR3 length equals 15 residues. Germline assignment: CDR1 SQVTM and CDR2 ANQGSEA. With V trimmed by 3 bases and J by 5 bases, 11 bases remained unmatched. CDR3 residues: CSVEPRTGLGETQYF. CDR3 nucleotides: TGCAGCGTTGAGCCTCGGACAGGGTTGGGGGAGACCCAGTACTTC.